This TCR beta chain was captured by sequencing in a study of shared T cell receptors in the human thymus. TCRdb's copy holds only in-frame clones and misses some; the assay was immunoSEQ multiplex PCR. The table lists 600,000 to 900,000 clones, approximately 83% of them singletons. This CDR3 has 16 residues. V was trimmed by 1 base and J by 0 bases, leaving 11 bases between them. CDR1 and CDR2 (germline): SGHRS, YFSETQ. These same data were also listed under a study on human thymus T cells. That investigation notes: The people who donated were healthy Finnish babies having corrective surgery for congenital heart defects. Resections from corrective heart surgery supplied the thymus tissue. Usage of V and J genes appeared biased in thymic and blood repertoires.

Sequencing was done on a sample of thymocytes. The chain is built from TRBV5-1 and TRBJ1-3; D remains ambiguous. This clonotype originated in a girl under three years old with a congenital heart defect. CDR3 DNA sequence: TGCGCCAGCAGCTTGTTGTCCGGGGACTCTGGAAACACCATATATTTT. This gives the protein CASSLLSGDSGNTIYF.